One and the same sample provided the 11 T cell receptor beta chains below, sequenced in a study of spatial heterogeneity in lung cancer. Time point reported: sample taken at primary tumor resection. Study outcomes and limitations: Intratumoral expanded alpha and beta TCR counts were found to track tumor mutation counts.

No antigen is known for these receptors. One entry per CDR3 protein results from TCRdb running MiXCR on the 5' RACE reads. The sample holds tens of thousands of distinct CDR3 sequences; 4.5% to 5% are singletons and the top ten take 9% to 10%. Sequencing was performed on lung tumor tissue, taken at surgery. The receptors originated from a male donor with early-stage non-small cell lung cancer.

This clonotype showed up many times. The chain combines TRBV12-3 or TRBV12-4 with TRBJ1-5; D not certain. This CDR3 comprises 14 residues. The V end lost 2 bases, the J end lost 0 bases, and 5 bases lay between the germline ends. The CDR3 here is CASSLWDSNQPQHF. Here the CDR3 DNA reads TGTGCCAGCAGTTTATGGGATAGCAATCAGCCCCAGCATTTT.

This clonotype was detected many times. The genes are TRBV7-2 and TRBJ2-7; 8 positions agree with TRBD2. The CDR3 has 13 amino acids. Germline loops: CDR1 SGHTA, CDR2 FQGNSA. V dropped 6 bases and J dropped 4; count of bases not matched to a gene: 5. The CDR3 region has the DNA TGTGCCAGCAGGCCCACGGGGGGGTACGAGCAGTACTTC. It encodes CASRPTGGYEQYF.

This clonotype was picked up many times. The V gene is TRBV11-1, the J gene TRBJ2-7, with 9 bases matching TRBD1. V gave up 0 bases and J gave up 3 bases; unmatched junction bases: 3. CDR1 SGHAT and CDR2 FQDESV come from the germline V gene (reference sequence). CDR3 length equals 15 residues. The CDR3 nucleotides read TGTGCCAGCAGCTTAGCGGGACAGGGTAACTACGAGCAGTACTTC. It is translated as CASSLAGQGNYEQYF.

This clonotype has more than one count but fewer than ten. The chain combines TRBV14 with TRBJ2-7; 8 nucleotides match TRBD1. The CDR3 contains 11 residues. The V gene's germline CDR1 is SGHDN and CDR2 FVKESK. V was pared by 7 bases and J by 6 bases, with 2 bases of the junction left unmatched. For the CDR3, the DNA is TGTGCCAGCAACACAGGGGGCGAGCAGTACTTC. This sequence encodes CASNTGGEQYF.

This clonotype appeared many times. The gene calls are TRBV4-3 and TRBJ2-7, with a possible D match to TRBD2 (6 bases). CDR1 and CDR2 from the germline V gene are LGHNA and YSLEER. This CDR3 has 16 amino acids. V shed 1 base and J shed 3 bases, with 16 bases lying between them. CDR3 region: CASSQGRGILNYEQYF. CDR3 DNA sequence: TGCGCCAGCAGCCAAGGTCGCGGGATACTTAACTACGAGCAGTACTTC.

This clonotype is deemed medium-sized. The gene calls are TRBV28 and TRBJ2-5, with 8 positions matching TRBD2. Germline V gene lookup returns CDR1 MDHEN and CDR2 SYDVKM. V was pared by 6 bases and J by 2 bases, with 8 bases of the junction left unmatched. The CDR3 length is 15 residues. CDR3 sequence (DNA): TGTGCCAGCAGCGGGGGGGGACTAGGTCAAGAGACCCAGTACTTC. Translated, it gives CASSGGGLGQETQYF.

This clonotype was counted many times. The chain joins TRBV6-2 or TRBV6-3 to TRBJ2-3; 12 bases agree with TRBD2. The CDR3 has 15 amino acids. CDR1 and CDR2 from the germline V gene are MNHEY and SVGEGT. Trimming cost V 4 bases and J 4 bases; bases outside gene matches: 3. CDR3 residues: CASSLTSGSSDTQYF. The CDR3 region has the DNA TGTGCCAGCAGTTTGACTAGCGGGAGTTCAGATACGCAGTATTTT.

Ten or more counts support this clonotype. The CDR3 sequence is CASSLATGSYEQYF. CDR3 bases: TGTGCCAGCAGCTTAGCCACAGGGTCCTACGAGCAGTACTTC. The rearrangement joins TRBV7-6 to TRBJ2-7; D might be TRBD1 (6 bases). CDR1 is SGHVS and CDR2 is FNYEAQ in the germline V gene. The CDR3 sequence is 14 residues long. Trimming pared 0 bases from V and 1 base from J, leaving 7 bases between. The variable domain in full, with the rest retrieved from reference TRBV7-6 and TRBJ2-7, is GAGVSQSPRYKVTKRGQDVALRCDPISGHVSLYWYRQALGQGPEFLTYFNYEAQQDKSGLPNDRFSAERPEGSISTLTIQRTEQRDSAMYRCASSLATGSYEQYFGPGTRLTVT.

This clonotype was seen repeatedly, ten times or more. Here the CDR3 reads CASSPLRLETQYF. The CDR3 DNA reads as TGTGCCAGCTCACCGCTTCGTCTGGAGACCCAGTACTTC. The rearrangement uses TRBV18 and TRBJ2-5; D remains unclear. The CDR3 consists of 13 residues. The V gene's germline CDR1 is KGHSH and CDR2 LQKENI. Between the trimmed V and J ends, which lost 3 bases and 5 bases, there was a span of 10 bases.

This clonotype was seen ten or more times. The chain employs TRBV28 and TRBJ2-7, with D uncertain. Germline loops: CDR1 MDHEN, CDR2 SYDVKM. V was clipped by 4 bases and J by 6 bases, with 13 bases between them. This CDR3 has 13 residues. The CDR3 sequence is CASSSGSPSEQYF. CDR3 coding DNA: TGTGCCAGCAGTTCAGGTTCACCGTCCGAGCAGTACTTC.

This clonotype was counted between two and nine times. The chain combines TRBV4-3 with TRBJ2-3; TRBD2 matches at 9 bases. This CDR3 comprises 20 residues. Trimming took 4 bases from V and 0 from J; bases not matched to a gene: 17. Germline V gene lookup returns CDR1 LGHNA and CDR2 YSLEER. Written as DNA, the CDR3 is TGCGCCAGCAGCCGCCCCCCCTGGGGCGGGGGGGCCTTAAGCACAGATACGCAGTATTTT. Encoded protein: CASSRPPWGGGALSTDTQYF.